This entry describes one T cell receptor beta chain. Its antigen is still unknown. Primers: 60 Vbeta forward and 13 Jbeta reverse. This table comes from immunoSEQ multiplex PCR, and its TCRdb copy is limited to in-frame clones, with some not included. The sample yields 100,000 or so clones, about an eighth seen once. These data belong to a study of cytomegalovirus exposure and HLA in healthy donors. Study results and caveats: The number of N-insertions in an Asian-associated ancestry cluster was reportedly below the 666-donor mean in a later analysis. For most TCR beta V segments, an earlier analysis put the productive rate at about 87% or about 30% of the time.

This CDR3 contains 14 residues. With 3 bases removed from V and 5 bases from J, the gap between germline ends came to 13 bases. Germline CDR1 and CDR2: MNHEY and SMNVEV (reference sequence). V usage is TRBV27 and J usage is TRBJ2-5; D might be TRBD1 (5 bases). The receptor's source is a man in his forties or fifties in good health and CMV-seropositive. The source material was PBMCs. As DNA, the CDR3 is TGTGCCAGCAGTTTGATTGGGGCTGGGGAGACCCAGTACTTC. Encoded protein: CASSLIGAGETQYF.